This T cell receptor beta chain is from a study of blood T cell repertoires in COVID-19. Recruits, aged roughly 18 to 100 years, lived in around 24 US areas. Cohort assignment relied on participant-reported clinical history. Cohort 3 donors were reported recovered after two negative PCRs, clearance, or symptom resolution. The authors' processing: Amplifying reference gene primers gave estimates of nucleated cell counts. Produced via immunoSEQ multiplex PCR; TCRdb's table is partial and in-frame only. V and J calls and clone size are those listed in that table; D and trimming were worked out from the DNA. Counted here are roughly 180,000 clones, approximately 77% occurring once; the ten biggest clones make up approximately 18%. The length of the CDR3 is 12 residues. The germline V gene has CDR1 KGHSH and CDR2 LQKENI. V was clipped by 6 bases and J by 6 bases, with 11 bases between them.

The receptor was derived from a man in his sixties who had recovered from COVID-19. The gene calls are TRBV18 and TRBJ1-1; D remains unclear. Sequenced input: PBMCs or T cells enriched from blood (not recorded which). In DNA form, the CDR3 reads TGTGCCAGCTCGATAGATCCCCCTGAAGCTTTCTTT. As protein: CASSIDPPEAFF.